Here is one T cell receptor beta chain with its context. Relative to the germline gene, one junction end is altered; a read error may explain this. The data were taken from a study of cytomegalovirus exposure and HLA in healthy donors. At the level of the study: The Caucasian-associated ancestry cluster held 65% to 85% of more than 350 genotyped donors.

The CDR3 contains 13 residues. In germline, CDR1 is MNHEY, CDR2 SMNVEV (reference sequence). PCR primers comprised 60 Vbeta and 13 Jbeta primers. Clones were sequenced by immunoSEQ multiplex PCR, and TCRdb holds only the in-frame ones, with some missing. Of about 140,000 clones in the sample, 61% were seen once. The gene calls are TRBV27 and TRBJ1-2; TRBD1 matches 9 bases. The sequence derives from a male donor in good health and CMV-seronegative. Sequenced: PBMCs. The CDR3 DNA reads TGTGCCAGCAGGGACACAGGGGGCCAGGGCTACCCCTTC. It codes for CASRDTGGQGYPF.